This record looks at one T cell receptor beta chain sequence and its context. The CDR3 is 14 amino acids. In germline, CDR1 is MNHEY, CDR2 SMNVEV (reference sequence). V dropped 2 bases and J dropped 9; count of bases not matched to a gene: 8. The data belong to a study of shared clonotypes between healthy human individuals. The method was immunoSEQ multiplex PCR; TCRdb's version includes in-frame clones alone and lacks a portion of them. The sample shows 450,000 to 500,000 clones, 78% of them seen only once. The gene calls are TRBV27 and TRBJ1-2; 8 nucleotides match TRBD1. This clonotype was sampled from a middle-aged woman in good health. Some clones in this sample may be carry-over from other donors' samples. Sequencing input: PBMCs. The CDR3 region is CASSLIGQGGSYTF. The DNA for the CDR3 is TGTGCCAGCAGTTTAATTGGACAGGGCGGTAGCTACACCTTC.